Listed here is a single T cell receptor (beta chain). Residents of under 25 US areas, aged roughly 18 to 90 years, made up the participants. Per germline, CDR1 MNHEY and CDR2 SVGAGI. The CDR3 runs 14 residues. The V segment lost 0 bases and the J segment 7 bases; nucleotides outside the gene matches: 6. Authors' processing steps: Quantification of nucleated cells was approximated via reference gene primer amplification. TCRdb keeps only in-frame clones here, not all; method: immunoSEQ multiplex PCR. V, J and clone size are taken as reported in that table, and D and trimming were inferred from the DNA itself. The sample records approximately 230,000 clones, approximately 82% being singletons. These data belong to a study of blood T cell repertoires in COVID-19. Study-wide background: Samples of COVID-19 (acute and convalescent) were obtained from the United States, Italy and Spain. PBMCs, B-cell-depleted T cells, or T cells were the source of the cDNA or gDNA that made up the material.

This sequence joins TRBV6-5 and TRBJ2-7, with TRBD1 matching 7 bases. This sequence was found in a man between 35 and 55 years old who had recovered from COVID-19. What was sequenced was PBMCs or T cells enriched from blood (not recorded which). The CDR3 DNA follows: TGTGCCAGCAGTTACTCGGCGAAACAGGGGGAGCAGTACTTC. Residues: CASSYSAKQGEQYF.